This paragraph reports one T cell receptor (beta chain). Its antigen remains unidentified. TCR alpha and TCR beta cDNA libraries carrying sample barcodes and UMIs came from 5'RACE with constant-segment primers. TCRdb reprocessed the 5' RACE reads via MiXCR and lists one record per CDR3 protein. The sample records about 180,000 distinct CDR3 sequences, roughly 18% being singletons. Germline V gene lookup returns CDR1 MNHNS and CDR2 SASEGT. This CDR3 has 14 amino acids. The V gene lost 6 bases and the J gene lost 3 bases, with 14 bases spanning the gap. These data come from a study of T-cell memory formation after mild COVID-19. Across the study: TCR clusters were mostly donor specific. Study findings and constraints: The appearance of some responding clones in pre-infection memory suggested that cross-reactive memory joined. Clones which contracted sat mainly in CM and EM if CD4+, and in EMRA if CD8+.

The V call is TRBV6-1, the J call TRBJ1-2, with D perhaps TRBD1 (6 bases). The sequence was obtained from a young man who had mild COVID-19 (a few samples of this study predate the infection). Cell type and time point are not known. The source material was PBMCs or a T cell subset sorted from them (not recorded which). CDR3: CASRGSGVDYGYTF. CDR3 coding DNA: TGTGCCAGCAGGGGATCAGGGGTCGACTATGGCTACACCTTC.